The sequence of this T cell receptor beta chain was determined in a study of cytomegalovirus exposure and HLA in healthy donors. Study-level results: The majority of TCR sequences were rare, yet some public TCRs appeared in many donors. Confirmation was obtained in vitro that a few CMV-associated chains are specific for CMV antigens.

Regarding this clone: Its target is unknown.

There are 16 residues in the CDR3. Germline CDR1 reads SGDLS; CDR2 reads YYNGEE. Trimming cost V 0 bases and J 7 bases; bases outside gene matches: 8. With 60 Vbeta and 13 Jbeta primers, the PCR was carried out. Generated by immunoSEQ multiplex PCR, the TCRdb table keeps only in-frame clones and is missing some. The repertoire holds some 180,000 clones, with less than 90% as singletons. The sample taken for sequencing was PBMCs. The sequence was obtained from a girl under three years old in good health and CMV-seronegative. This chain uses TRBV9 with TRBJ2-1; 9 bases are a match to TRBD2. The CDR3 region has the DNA TGTGCCAGCAGCGTAGCGGGCGGGGGGGCTATAAATGAGCAGTTCTTC. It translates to CASSVAGGGAINEQFF.